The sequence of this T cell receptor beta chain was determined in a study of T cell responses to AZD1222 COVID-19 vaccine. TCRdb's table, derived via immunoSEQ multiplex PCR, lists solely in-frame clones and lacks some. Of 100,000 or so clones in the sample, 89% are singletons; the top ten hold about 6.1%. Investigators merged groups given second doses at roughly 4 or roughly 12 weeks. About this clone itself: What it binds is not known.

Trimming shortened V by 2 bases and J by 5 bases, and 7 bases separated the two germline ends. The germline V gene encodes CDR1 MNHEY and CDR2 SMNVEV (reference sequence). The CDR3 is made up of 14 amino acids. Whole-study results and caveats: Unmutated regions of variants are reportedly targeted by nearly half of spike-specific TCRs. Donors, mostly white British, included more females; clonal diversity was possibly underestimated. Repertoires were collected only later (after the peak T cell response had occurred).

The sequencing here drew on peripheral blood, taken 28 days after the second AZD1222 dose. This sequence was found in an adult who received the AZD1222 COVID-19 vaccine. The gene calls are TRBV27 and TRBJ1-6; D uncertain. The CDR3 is CASSLRRDNSPLHF. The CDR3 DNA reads TGTGCCAGCAGTTTAAGACGTGATAATTCACCCCTCCACTTT.